This T cell receptor beta chain was obtained from a study of blood T cell repertoires in COVID-19. Study background: Material from acute and convalescent COVID-19 was sourced from the United States, Italy and Spain.

The CDR3 sequence is 19 residues long. The V gene end was trimmed by 0 bases and the J gene end by 0 bases; junction bases not matched to a gene: 9. Per germline, CDR1 LGHNA and CDR2 YNFKEQ. Sequencing was performed with immunoSEQ multiplex PCR; in TCRdb, only in-frame clones are kept and a portion is missing. The sample lists about 250,000 clones; 80% to 90% were seen once. The material sequenced was peripheral blood. This sequence originates from a man aged 80 or over with acute or convalescent COVID-19. The chain combines TRBV4-2 with TRBJ2-3; 10 bases are shared with TRBD2. The CDR3 loop reads CASSQDRQRGGLSTDTQYF. In nucleotides, the CDR3 is TGTGCCAGCAGCCAAGATAGACAGCGGGGGGGCCTTAGCACAGATACGCAGTATTTT.